These 25 T cell receptor beta chains came from one sample sequenced in a study of T cell changes during pregnancy in multiple sclerosis. Sequenced by immunoSEQ multiplex PCR; TCRdb stores in-frame clones only, minus some. The sample gives tens of thousands of clones, 80% to 95% of which show up once; under 0.95% is in the top ten. The input for sequencing was peripheral blood, taken in the first trimester of pregnancy. The receptor set was obtained from a female donor with multiple sclerosis, enrolled in a pregnancy study.

This chain uses TRBV29-1 with TRBJ1-1; D is possibly TRBD1 (6 bases). The CDR3 runs to 15 residues. Germline V lookup: CDR1 SQVTM, CDR2 ANQGSEA. The V end lost 3 bases, the J end lost 3 bases, and 17 bases lay between the germline ends. CDR3 in DNA: TGCAGCGTTGATTATTCAGGGGTGGGCTACACTGAAGCTTTCTTT. Its protein is CSVDYSGVGYTEAFF.

The rearrangement links TRBV10-3 to TRBJ1-2, with D maybe TRBD1 (5 bases). The CDR3 is 13 amino acids. Trimming removed 7 bases at V and 5 bases at J, with 14 bases between. The germline V gene has CDR1 ENHRY and CDR2 SYGVKD. The CDR3, as DNA: TGTGCCATCAAGATTAACAGGAAGTATGGCTACACCTTC. Translation: CAIKINRKYGYTF.

Here the CDR3 DNA reads TGTGCCAGTAGTATAGATGGAGGGGTAAATGAGCAGTTCTTC. Its translation: CASSIDGGVNEQFF. The rearrangement uses TRBV19 and TRBJ2-1, with D tentatively TRBD2 (6 bases). Germline V gene data show CDR1 as LNHDA and CDR2 as SQIVND (reference sequence). Trimming removed 0 bases from V and 7 bases from J, with 10 bases in between. This CDR3 has 14 residues. The full variable domain, completed using reference TRBV19 and TRBJ2-1, is DGGITQSPKYLFRKEGQNVTLSCEQNLNHDAMYWYRQDPGQGLRLIYYSQIVNDFQKGDIAEGYSVSREKKESFPLTVTSAQKNPTAFYLCASSIDGGVNEQFFGPGTRLTVL.

The chain couples TRBV5-6 to TRBJ2-3; perhaps TRBD1 as D (6 bases). Germline loops: CDR1 SGHDT, CDR2 YYEEEE. The V end lost 1 base, the J end lost 1 base, and 10 bases lay between the germline ends. The CDR3 covers 15 residues. This CDR3 reads CASSLLWGRTDTQYF. As DNA, the CDR3 is TGTGCCAGCAGCTTGCTGTGGGGGCGCACAGATACGCAGTATTTT.

V is TRBV4-3 and J is TRBJ1-2; TRBD1 might be the D (6 bases). CDR1 and CDR2 from the germline V gene are LGHNA and YSLEER. CDR3 size: 14 residues. With 7 bases removed from V and 7 bases from J, the gap between germline ends came to 19 bases. The CDR3 DNA follows: TGCGCCAGCACCTCCAGGGGCGCCGAAAGTGGCTACACCTTC. Its translation: CASTSRGAESGYTF.

The chain couples TRBV2 to TRBJ1-5; 9 bases fit TRBD1. The V gene end was trimmed by 7 bases and the J gene end by 6 bases; junction bases not matched to a gene: 10. The CDR3 spans 15 residues. The germline gives CDR1 SNHLY, CDR2 FYNNEI. CDR3 sequence (DNA): TGTGCCAGCACCAAACAGGGGGCAGGGGGTCAGCCCCAGCATTTT. As protein: CASTKQGAGGQPQHF.

CDR3 amino acids: CASSPLEGETQYF. The DNA of the CDR3 is TGTGCCAGCAGCCCTCTAGAGGGAGAGACCCAGTACTTC. The J gene is TRBJ2-5, the V gene TRBV7-7, with D possibly being TRBD2 (5 bases). CDR3 length: 13 amino acids. Trimming pared 5 bases from V and 4 bases from J, leaving 11 bases between. CDR1 is SSHAT and CDR2 is FNYEAQ in the germline V gene (reference sequence).

This clone was found once. The rearrangement joins TRBV4-1 to TRBJ2-1, with 8 bases aligning to TRBD2. The CDR3 has 16 residues. The V gene end was trimmed by 1 base and the J gene end by 8 bases; junction bases not matched to a gene: 10. CDR1 MGHRA and CDR2 YSYEKL come from the germline V gene. The CDR3 here is CASSQAPAGATDEQFF. CDR3 DNA: TGCGCCAGCAGCCAAGCTCCAGCGGGGGCGACGGATGAGCAGTTCTTC.

The count of this clone is one. CDR3 sequence reads: CASSLGGEGSYEQYF. DNA of the CDR3: TGTGCCAGCAGCCTAGGGGGGGAAGGGTCCTACGAGCAGTACTTC. The chain combines TRBV27 with TRBJ2-7, with D possibly being TRBD2 (7 bases). The CDR3 loop spans 15 amino acids. Between the trimmed V and J ends, which lost 6 bases and 1 base, there was a span of 16 bases. Germline CDR1 and CDR2: MNHEY and SMNVEV (reference sequence).

The chain combines TRBV6-5 with TRBJ1-2, with a possible D match to TRBD1 (5 bases). The CDR3 spans 14 residues. Germline assignment: CDR1 MNHEY and CDR2 SVGAGI. V shed 0 bases and J shed 6 bases, with 11 bases lying between them. CDR3 coding DNA: TGTGCCAGCAGTTACTCCCCAGGGAGGGATGGCTACACCTTC. Translating gives CASSYSPGRDGYTF.

The V and J genes are TRBV2 and TRBJ2-1; a possible D gene is TRBD1 (6 bases). CDR1 is SNHLY, CDR2 FYNNEI, per germline. The CDR3 has 17 amino acids. Trimming left V 6 bases short and J 8 bases short, with 26 bases between. CDR3 DNA sequence: TGTGCCAGCAGGGGCCTACAGGGCATAACGACATCATATGAGCAGTTCTTC. Residues: CASRGLQGITTSYEQFF.

The chain couples TRBV4-3 to TRBJ2-1; TRBD1 might be the D (7 bases). Germline assignment: CDR1 LGHNA and CDR2 YSLEER. V shed 0 bases and J shed 4 bases, with 13 bases lying between them. This CDR3 region has 16 residues. The CDR3 is CASSQDAQGGYNEQFF. CDR3 nucleotides: TGCGCCAGCAGCCAAGATGCGCAGGGGGGTTACAATGAGCAGTTCTTC.

The chain recombines TRBV7-2 with TRBJ2-5; TRBD1 matches at 8 bases. The CDR3 spans 15 residues. From germline, CDR1 is SGHTA and CDR2 FQGNSA. The ends lost 5 bases at V and 8 bases at J; junction bases unmatched: 13. The CDR3 is CASSHQSDRGITQYF. The CDR3 nucleotides are TGTGCCAGCAGCCATCAGAGCGACAGGGGTATAACCCAGTACTTC.

The J gene is TRBJ1-1, the V gene TRBV29-1; no definite D call. The germline CDR1 and CDR2 sequences are SQVTM and ANQGSEA. Trimming took off 4 bases at V and 2 bases at J, with 14 bases between the two ends. The CDR3 has 14 residues. The CDR3 region is CSVADTGGNTEAFF. In DNA, the CDR3 is TGCAGCGTTGCCGACACGGGAGGCAACACTGAAGCTTTCTTT.

The J gene is TRBJ1-1, the V gene TRBV2; D is unresolved. Germline loops: CDR1 SNHLY, CDR2 FYNNEI. V gave up 5 bases and J gave up 0 bases, with 4 bases separating them. The CDR3 totals 12 residues. The CDR3 region is CASSPVNTEAFF. The DNA of the CDR3 is TGTGCCAGCAGTCCAGTGAACACTGAAGCTTTCTTT.

This chain links TRBV9 with TRBJ2-3, with 15 bases matching TRBD2. The CDR3 has 18 amino acids. V shed 4 bases, J shed 2 bases, and the junction held 8 bases outside the gene matches. Per germline, CDR1 SGDLS and CDR2 YYNGEE. The CDR3 region has the DNA TGTGCCAGCAGCCTGCGGACTAGCGGGGGGGCCCCCACAGATACGCAGTATTTT. It yields the protein CASSLRTSGGAPTDTQYF.

V usage is TRBV29-1 and J usage is TRBJ1-4; D might be TRBD1 (6 bases). The CDR3 totals 12 residues. Per germline, CDR1 SQVTM and CDR2 ANQGSEA. The V end was cut by 1 base, the J end by 8 bases, with 8 bases between. The CDR3 coding sequence is TGCAGCGTTGAAGCCCAGGGGGAAAAACTGTTTTTT. Its translation: CSVEAQGEKLFF.

This chain connects TRBV7-6 to TRBJ2-7, with a tentative D call TRBD2 (5 bases). CDR3 length equals 12 residues. Trimming pared 5 bases from V and 7 bases from J, leaving 12 bases between. CDR1 and CDR2 (germline): SGHVS, FNYEAQ. CDR3: CASSPGTGEQYF. In DNA form, the CDR3 reads TGTGCCAGCAGCCCCGGAACGGGGGAGCAGTACTTC.

The rearrangement joins TRBV7-6 to TRBJ2-1; 9 positions agree with TRBD2. After removal of 6 bases from V and 7 bases from J, the junction contained 13 bases not matched to a gene. Per germline, CDR1 SGHVS and CDR2 FNYEAQ. The length of the CDR3 is 16 residues. The CDR3 DNA sequence: TGTGCCAGCAGTATTCACCCCGGACTAGCGCTAAATGAGCAGTTCTTC. This sequence encodes CASSIHPGLALNEQFF.

The count of this clone is one. The rearrangement joins TRBV7-7 to TRBJ1-4, with TRBD1 identical over 8 bases. The germline V gene encodes CDR1 SSHAT and CDR2 FNYEAQ (reference sequence). Trimming took 3 bases from V and 4 from J; bases not matched to a gene: 4. The CDR3 consists of 15 residues. Written as DNA, the CDR3 is TGTGCCAGCAGCTTTGGGACAGGTGGTAATGAAAAACTGTTTTTT. Residues: CASSFGTGGNEKLFF.

J is TRBJ2-1 and V is TRBV25-1; D call uncertain. This CDR3 contains 15 residues. Trimming cost V 4 bases and J 5 bases, with 15 bases left between them. Per germline, CDR1 MGHDK and CDR2 SYGVNS. CDR3 loop: CASSVRGPSNNEQFF. CDR3 in DNA: TGTGCCAGCAGTGTCCGCGGCCCTTCCAACAATGAGCAGTTCTTC.

This chain links TRBV18 with TRBJ1-5; 7 nucleotides agree with TRBD1. The germline gives CDR1 KGHSH, CDR2 LQKENI. Trimming took 4 bases from V and 5 from J; bases not matched to a gene: 17. The length of the CDR3 is 18 residues. This CDR3 reads CASSLTGKGTSSHQPQHF. The CDR3 DNA is TGTGCCAGCTCACTGACAGGGAAGGGTACTTCTTCGCATCAGCCCCAGCATTTT.

The rearrangement links TRBV5-4 to TRBJ1-1; tentative D call: TRBD1 (5 bases). V was trimmed by 5 bases and J by 1 base, leaving 9 bases between them. Germline V CDR1 and CDR2: SGHNT, YYREEE (reference sequence). This CDR3 spans 13 amino acids. The CDR3 reads CASRGGANTEAFF. The CDR3 DNA reads as TGTGCCAGCAGGGGAGGGGCGAACACTGAAGCTTTCTTT. Full variable domain (missing parts from reference TRBV5-4 and TRBJ1-1): ETGVTQSPTHLIKTRGQQVTLRCSSQSGHNTVSWYQQALGQGPQFIFQYYREEENGRGNFPPRFSGLQFPNYSSELNVNALELDDSALYLCASRGGANTEAFFGQGTRLTVV.

The chain joins TRBV19 to TRBJ2-2; D is perhaps TRBD1 (6 bases). Germline CDR1 reads LNHDA; CDR2 reads SQIVND (reference sequence). Trimming took 5 bases from V and 5 from J, leaving 15 bases between them. The CDR3 consists of 15 residues. The CDR3 loop is CASSPDRADTGELFF. In nucleotides, the CDR3 is TGTGCCAGTAGTCCGGACAGAGCTGATACCGGGGAGCTGTTTTTT.

The genes are TRBV9 and TRBJ2-3; 9 nucleotides line up with TRBD2. V lost 2 bases and J lost 3; bases outside the gene matches: 4. Germline CDR1 SGDLS, CDR2 YYNGEE. The length of the CDR3 is 15 residues. The DNA of the CDR3 is TGTGCCAGCAGCGTTAGCGGGGGTTTAACAGATACGCAGTATTTT. As protein: CASSVSGGLTDTQYF.